This TCR beta chain was found in a study of T cell changes during pregnancy in multiple sclerosis. V lost 3 bases, J lost 8 bases, and 20 bases lay in between. Germline CDR1 SGHNT, CDR2 YYREEE (reference sequence). The CDR3 totals 15 residues. The table came from immunoSEQ multiplex PCR; TCRdb's copy has only in-frame clones and leaves some out. The sample yields some 45,000 clones, around 90% seen once. The material sequenced was CD4+ T cells from peripheral blood mononuclear cells, taken after pregnancy. The chain carries TRBV5-4 and TRBJ1-2, with D unclear. The receptor was isolated from a female donor with multiple sclerosis, enrolled in a pregnancy study. DNA of the CDR3: TGTGCCAGCAGCTCCCGTGGCGGCGGAAAGAAGGGCTACACCTTC. As protein: CASSSRGGGKKGYTF.